This T cell receptor (beta chain) was sequenced during a study of T cells in tuberculosis. About the research overall: The T cells targeted glucose monomycolate, a mycobacterial lipid, via CD1B. Whole-study results and caveats: The TCR-beta difference was not significant; alpha differences partly reflected length.

V shed 2 bases and J 1 base; nucleotides not matched to a gene: 5. The germline V gene has CDR1 MNHEY and CDR2 SVGAGI. This CDR3 is built from 16 residues. Comment on this clone: Its antigen is as yet unknown.

Here immunoSEQ multiplex PCR was the method, and the copy in TCRdb shows in-frame clones only, minus some. The sample holds some 34,000 clones, around 92% seen once. This sequence was found in a donor aged 10 to 29 with latent tuberculosis or without tuberculosis infection. Some clones in this sample may be carry-over from other donors' samples. The sequenced material came from PBMCs. This rearrangement joins TRBV6-5 to TRBJ2-3, with TRBD2 matching 8 bases. CDR3 bases: TGTGCCAGCAGTTACCGTCCAGCGGGGGGCACAGATACGCAGTATTTT. Amino acid sequence: CASSYRPAGGTDTQYF.